Shown below are 13 T cell receptor beta chains from a single sample sequenced in a study of OX40 agonist ivuxolimab in advanced cancers. Only in-frame clones appear in the TCRdb table, and some are missing; sequencing was by immunoSEQ multiplex PCR. The table includes some 99,000 clones, about 80% detected once. The sample in question was CD4+ or CD8+ T cells sorted from blood, obtained in a trial of the OX40 agonist ivuxolimab. The receptors were sampled from an adult with an advanced solid tumor such as melanoma, head and neck, liver or kidney cancer.

This clone appeared a few times. This chain connects TRBV7-9 to TRBJ2-7; possibly TRBD2 for D (6 bases). CDR1 is SEHNR and CDR2 is FQNEAQ in the germline V gene (reference sequence). This CDR3 is built from 14 residues. V was shortened by 2 bases and J by 3 bases, with 11 bases between the two germline ends. The CDR3 region is CASSLWTTNYEQYF. The DNA of the CDR3 is TGTGCCAGCAGCTTATGGACTACCAACTACGAGCAGTACTTC.

The CDR3 sequence is CATSRRTGEETQYF. The DNA of the CDR3 is TGTGCCACCAGCAGGCGGACAGGGGAAGAGACCCAGTACTTC. The chain uses TRBV15 and TRBJ2-5, with 9 bases aligning to TRBD1. Germline loops: CDR1 LNHNV, CDR2 YYDKDF (reference sequence). The length of the CDR3 is 14 residues. J gave up 3 bases and V 3 bases, and 2 bases lay outside the gene matches.

The J gene is TRBJ2-1, the V gene TRBV6-1; 9 bases fit TRBD1. Germline V gene sequence: CDR1 MNHNS, CDR2 SASEGT. Unmatched junction bases numbered 12, after V lost 3 bases and J lost 9 bases. This CDR3 contains 16 residues. The CDR3 here is CASSELPGQGKSEQFF. The CDR3 DNA follows: TGTGCCAGCAGTGAGTTACCGGGACAGGGTAAGAGTGAGCAGTTCTTC.

The rearrangement links TRBV19 to TRBJ1-5; D possibly corresponds to TRBD1 (6 bases). The germline CDR1 and CDR2 sequences are LNHDA and SQIVND (reference sequence). This CDR3 is built from 15 residues. V was clipped by 7 bases and J by 6 bases, with 19 bases between them. The CDR3 protein is CASISNDRPLQPQHF. The CDR3 DNA reads TGTGCCAGTATCTCCAATGACAGGCCGCTTCAGCCCCAGCATTTT.

This rearrangement joins TRBV19 to TRBJ1-1; 7 nucleotides agree with TRBD1. The germline CDR1 and CDR2 sequences are LNHDA and SQIVND (reference sequence). CDR3 size: 13 residues. The V segment lost 8 bases and the J segment 1 base; nucleotides outside the gene matches: 4. CDR3 sequence: CASRRQGNTEAFF. In DNA, the CDR3 is TGTGCCAGTCGACGACAGGGGAACACTGAAGCTTTCTTT.

A single count supports this clone. V is TRBV7-2 and J is TRBJ2-1, with unresolved D. Looked up from germline, CDR1 is SGHTA and CDR2 is FQGNSA. Trimming cost V 1 base and J 4 bases, with 11 bases left between them. The CDR3 is made up of 15 amino acids. This chain's CDR3 is CASSLVTASYNEQFF. The CDR3 DNA reads as TGTGCCAGCAGCTTAGTAACAGCCTCTTACAATGAGCAGTTCTTC.

The chain links TRBV11-3 to TRBJ2-3; weak D call: TRBD1 (5 bases). The CDR3 spans 13 residues. V was clipped by 0 bases and J by 8 bases, with 9 bases between them. Germline V lookup: CDR1 SGHNT, CDR2 YENEEA. The CDR3 region is CASSLDPQGTQYF. The CDR3 bases are TGTGCCAGCAGCTTAGACCCGCAGGGTACGCAGTATTTT.

As for this clone: The junction differs from germline at one of its ends, possibly a read error. This chain joins TRBV29-1 and TRBJ1-2; unclear D gene. CDR1 and CDR2 from the germline V gene are SQVTM and ANQGSEA. The CDR3 covers 13 residues. The CDR3 DNA reads TGCAGCGTTGAATCCTTGGGGAACTATGGCCACACCTTC. This encodes CSVESLGNYGHTF.

The rearrangement uses TRBV5-1 and TRBJ2-6; D possibly corresponds to TRBD1 (6 bases). The V and J ends lost 0 bases and 7 bases respectively, with 8 bases between them. The germline V gene has CDR1 SGHRS and CDR2 YFSETQ. The length of the CDR3 is 14 residues. CDR3 nucleotides: TGCGCCAGCAGCTTGGTACAGGGAGCCAACGTCCTGACTTTC. It codes for CASSLVQGANVLTF.

CDR3 coding DNA: TGTGCCAGCTCACCCCTCGAAGTGGGGGGATACAATGAGCAGTTCTTC. It yields the protein CASSPLEVGGYNEQFF. This chain uses TRBV18 with TRBJ2-1; weak D call: TRBD2 (6 bases). The ends were cut back, 3 bases at V and 4 bases at J, with 16 bases in the middle. The CDR3 loop spans 16 amino acids. The germline V gene has CDR1 KGHSH and CDR2 LQKENI.

This clone was observed a single time. The chain carries TRBV7-8 and TRBJ2-1; either TRBD1 or TRBD2 may fit D (5 bases each). This CDR3 has 14 residues. Trimming stripped 6 bases from V and 0 bases from J, with 9 bases between. CDR1 SGHVS and CDR2 FQNEAQ come from the germline V gene. The CDR3 here is CASSRDPSYNEQFF. The DNA of the CDR3 is TGTGCCAGCAGTCGGGACCCCTCCTACAATGAGCAGTTCTTC.

The gene calls are TRBV9 and TRBJ1-4; weak D call: TRBD1 (5 bases). There are 15 residues in the CDR3. The germline V gene has CDR1 SGDLS and CDR2 YYNGEE. V gave up 4 bases and J gave up 0 bases, with 10 bases separating them. CDR3 protein: CASSKRTTTNEKLFF. The CDR3 DNA follows: TGTGCCAGCAGCAAGCGGACAACAACTAATGAAAAACTGTTTTTT.

The chain is built from TRBV7-2 and TRBJ2-2; 7 positions match TRBD1. CDR3 size: 15 residues. Looked up from germline, CDR1 is SGHTA and CDR2 is FQGNSA. The V segment lost 4 bases and the J segment 6 bases; nucleotides outside the gene matches: 8. The CDR3 loop reads CASSSRTGAAGELFF. In DNA form, the CDR3 reads TGTGCCAGCAGCTCCCGGACAGGCGCCGCCGGGGAGCTGTTTTTT.